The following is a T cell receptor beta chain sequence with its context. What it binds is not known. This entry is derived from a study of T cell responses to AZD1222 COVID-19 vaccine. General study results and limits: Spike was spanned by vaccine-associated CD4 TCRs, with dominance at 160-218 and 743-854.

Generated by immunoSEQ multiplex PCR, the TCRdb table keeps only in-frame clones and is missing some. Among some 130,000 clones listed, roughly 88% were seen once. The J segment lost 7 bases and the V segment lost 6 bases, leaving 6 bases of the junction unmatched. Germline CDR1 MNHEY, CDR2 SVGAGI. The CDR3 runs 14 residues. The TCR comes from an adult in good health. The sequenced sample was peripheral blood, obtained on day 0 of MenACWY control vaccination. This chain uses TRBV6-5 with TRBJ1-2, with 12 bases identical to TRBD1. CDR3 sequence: CASRSGTGGVGYTF. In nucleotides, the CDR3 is TGTGCCAGCAGATCCGGGACAGGGGGCGTTGGCTACACCTTC.